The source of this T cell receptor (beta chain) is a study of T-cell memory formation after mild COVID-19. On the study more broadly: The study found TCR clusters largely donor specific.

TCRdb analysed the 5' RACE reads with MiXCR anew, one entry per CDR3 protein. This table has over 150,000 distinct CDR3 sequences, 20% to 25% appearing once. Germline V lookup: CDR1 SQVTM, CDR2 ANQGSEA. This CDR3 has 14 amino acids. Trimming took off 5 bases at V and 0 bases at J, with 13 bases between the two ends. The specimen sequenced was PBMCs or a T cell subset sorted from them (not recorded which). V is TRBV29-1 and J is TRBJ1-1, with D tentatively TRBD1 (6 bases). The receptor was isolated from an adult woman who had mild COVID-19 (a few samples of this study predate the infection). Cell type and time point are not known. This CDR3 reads CSVNRGALNTEAFF. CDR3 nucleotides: TGCAGCGTTAACCGGGGGGCCTTGAACACTGAAGCTTTCTTT.